The subject of this entry is one TCR beta chain. MiXCR, applied by TCRdb to the 5' RACE reads, yields one record per CDR3 protein. The sample has hundreds of thousands of distinct CDR3 sequences, over 8.5% seen once. This sample was taken from a study of CD8 T cells in ankylosing spondylitis. V lost 5 bases, J lost 0 bases, and 10 bases lay in between. This CDR3 comprises 15 residues. This sequence joins TRBV12-3 or TRBV12-4 and TRBJ2-2; TRBD2 is a possible D gene (6 bases). The sample taken for sequencing was blood, either unsorted or a sorted T cell fraction (not recorded which). This receptor was taken from a male donor with ankylosing spondylitis or in good health (not recorded which). In DNA form, the CDR3 reads TGTGCCAGCAGTGATGGCGGGGCGAACACCGGGGAGCTGTTTTTT. Its protein is CASSDGGANTGELFF.